These T cell receptor beta chains were read from a single sample in a study of identifying expanded T cells in peripheral blood. TCRdb's copy holds only in-frame clones and misses some; the assay was immunoSEQ multiplex PCR. Among over 100,000 clones listed, roughly 90% were seen once. The material sequenced was blood. The receptors derive from a person between 18 and 75 years old in good health. Each CDR3 is given with its conserved first and last residue. The D gene is left open where the match is weak. The size of a clone is reported for some rows only, either as once, few or many, or as a class for expanded clones.

clone size,V gene,D gene,J gene,CDR3 DNA,CDR3 protein
once,TRBV28,.,TRBJ2-7,TGTGCCAGCAGTACTCAGGACAGTTCCTACGAGCAGTACTTC,CASSTQDSSYEQYF
.,TRBV4-1,TRBD1,TRBJ1-1,TGCGCCAGCAGTACAGGGGTGAACACTGAAGCTTTCTTT,CASSTGVNTEAFF
.,TRBV18,TRBD1,TRBJ1-5,TGTGCCAGCTCACCGCCAGGGGGCTTAGGCAATCAGCCCCAGCATTTT,CASSPPGGLGNQPQHF
.,TRBV27,TRBD1,TRBJ1-1,TGTGCCAGCAGAAAATTGGACAGGGAGAACACTGAAGCTTTCTTT,CASRKLDRENTEAFF
once,TRBV7-3,.,TRBJ2-6,TGTGCCAGCAGCATTTCAGGGGAATTGGCCAACGTCCTGACTTTC,CASSISGELANVLTF
few,TRBV28,TRBD2,TRBJ2-1,TGTGCCAGCAGAAACATAGCGGGAGGGCCCCGTAGCTCCTACAATGAGCAGTTCTTC,CASRNIAGGPRSSYNEQFF
.,TRBV7-6,.,TRBJ2-5,TGTGCCAGCAGCTTAGAAGCCTGGGGTGGAGGGGAGACCCAGTACTTC,CASSLEAWGGGETQYF
.,TRBV28,.,TRBJ2-1,TGTGCCAGCAGACCAACCTTGACAGCAAAGGCTTCCGATGAGCAGTTCTTC,CASRPTLTAKASDEQFF
.,TRBV11-3,.,TRBJ1-1,TGTGCCAGCAGTTGGGGACCGCTTACTGAAGCTTTCTTT,CASSWGPLTEAFF
.,TRBV19,TRBD1,TRBJ1-4,TGTGCCAGTAGTACCCGGGACAGCTCCTATGAAAAACTGTTTTTT,CASSTRDSSYEKLFF
once,TRBV5-8,TRBD1,TRBJ2-2,TGTGCCAGCAGCCCGGGACAGGGTACCTCAACCGGGGAGCTGTTTTTT,CASSPGQGTSTGELFF
.,TRBV11-3,.,TRBJ1-3,TGTGCCAGCAGCTTGAGAACAGACTCTGGAAACACCATATATTTT,CASSLRTDSGNTIYF
.,TRBV7-8,TRBD1,TRBJ2-5,TGTGCCAGCAGCTCGGGACAGGGCTCGGGGGAGACCCAGTACTTC,CASSSGQGSGETQYF
once,TRBV7-2,.,TRBJ1-1,TGTGCCAGCAGCGGAGAAACAGGGTTGGCCACTGAAGCTTTCTTT,CASSGETGLATEAFF
.,TRBV6-1,TRBD2,TRBJ2-5,TGTGCCAGCAGTGTCGTCGGACTAGCGGGAGAGACCCAGTACTTC,CASSVVGLAGETQYF
once,TRBV27,TRBD1,TRBJ1-2,TGTGCCAGCAGTCCCGACAGGGGAGTAGGCTATGGCTACACCTTC,CASSPDRGVGYGYTF
.,TRBV10-3,.,TRBJ1-1,TGTGCCATCAGCGGGGGACAGAACACTGAAGCTTTCTTT,CAISGGQNTEAFF
.,TRBV4-2,.,TRBJ1-1,TGTGCCAGCAGCCAAGTGCTCGAGGAAGCTTTCTTT,CASSQVLEEAFF
.,TRBV5-1,.,TRBJ1-1,TGCGCCAGCAGCCCGGAGGGGCAGGGACGAGCTTTCTTT,CASSPEGQGRAFF
.,TRBV5-8,.,TRBJ2-3,TGTGCCAGCAGCTTGGTCGGTACTAGCACAGATACGCAGTATTTT,CASSLVGTSTDTQYF
once,TRBV19,.,TRBJ2-3,TGTGCCAGTAGTATACCGCCAGGGGTATCCGCAGATACGCAGTATTTT,CASSIPPGVSADTQYF
.,TRBV28,TRBD2,TRBJ2-1,TGTGCCAGCAGTTTAGGTGCTGCGGGAGCTAGCAATGAGCAGTTCTTC,CASSLGAAGASNEQFF
.,TRBV27,TRBD2,TRBJ2-7,TGTGCCAGCAGTTTAGACAGGACTAGCGGGAGGGCATACGAGCAGTACTTC,CASSLDRTSGRAYEQYF
.,TRBV30,TRBD1,TRBJ2-2,TGTGCCTGGAGATTTGGGACAGGGGCCACCGGGGAGCTGTTTTTT,CAWRFGTGATGELFF
.,TRBV28,.,TRBJ1-2,TGTGCCAGCAGCCCCCCACGGTTTAACTATGGCTACACCTTC,CASSPPRFNYGYTF
few,TRBV7-9,TRBD1,TRBJ2-7,TGTGCCAGCAGCTTGGACAGGGGCTCCTACGAGCAGTACTTC,CASSLDRGSYEQYF
.,TRBV29-1,.,TRBJ2-6,TGCAGCGTCAGAGGGGGGCCTGGGGCCAACGTCCTGACTTTC,CSVRGGPGANVLTF
.,TRBV27,.,TRBJ2-1,TGTGCCAGCAGTTTACGTTCTCTTACCTACAATGAGCAGTTCTTC,CASSLRSLTYNEQFF
.,TRBV1,.,TRBJ1-2,TGCACCAGCAGCCAAGATTGGGGGCAGAGGGTTCTCAACTATGGCTACACCTTC,CTSSQDWGQRVLNYGYTF
.,TRBV4-3,.,TRBJ1-2,TGCGCCAGCAGCCAAGACGGGATGGGCAGGGATGGCTACACCTTC,CASSQDGMGRDGYTF
.,TRBV10-3,.,TRBJ1-6,TGTGCCATCAGTGAGCCGAAGGGGGGATTAGTTCATTCACCCCTCCACTTT,CAISEPKGGLVHSPLHF
.,TRBV6-6,TRBD1,TRBJ2-7,TGTGCCAGCAGCACGACAGGGGCAGGCGAGCAGTACTTC,CASSTTGAGEQYF
.,TRBV5-1,.,TRBJ2-1,TGCGCCAGCAGCGCGGACTTACCACCACCTCGGGAGGAGCAGTTCTTC,CASSADLPPPREEQFF
.,TRBV10-2,TRBD2,TRBJ2-1,TGCGCCAGCAGGGCTAGCGGGAGCAATGAGCAGTTCTTC,CASRASGSNEQFF
.,TRBV19,TRBD1,TRBJ2-7,TGTGCCAGTAAACCGGGACAGGGAACCTACGAGCAGTACTTC,CASKPGQGTYEQYF